A selection of T cell receptor beta chains follows, all from one sample in a study of cytomegalovirus exposure and HLA in healthy donors. Sequenced by immunoSEQ multiplex PCR; TCRdb stores in-frame clones only, minus some. Here the sample spans 150,000 or so clones, over 65% being singletons. Sequencing used PBMCs. Receptors were obtained from a female donor in good health and CMV-seronegative. Each CDR3 is given with its conserved first and last residue. D genes are given only for firm matches. The listing skips clone size in some rows; elsewhere it reads once, few, many or a size class.

J gene: TRBJ2-1; clone size: -; V gene: TRBV5-1; D gene: TRBD1; CDR3 protein: CASRAGTGGRGQFF; CDR3 DNA: TGCGCCAGCAGGGCCGGGACAGGGGGCCGGGGGCAGTTCTTC
J gene: TRBJ1-2; clone size: -; V gene: TRBV12-2; D gene: -; CDR3 protein: CASRFTLFIRDRLNYGYPF; CDR3 DNA: TGTGCAAGTCGCTTTACCCTATTTATCCGGGACAGGCTTAACTATGGCTACCCCTTC
J gene: TRBJ2-2; clone size: -; V gene: TRBV9; D gene: TRBD2; CDR3 protein: CASATSGTANTGELFF; CDR3 DNA: TGTGCCAGCGCAACAAGCGGGACCGCGAACACCGGGGAGCTGTTTTTT
J gene: TRBJ2-1; clone size: few; V gene: TRBV4-3; D gene: TRBD2; CDR3 protein: CASSQEWLAGGEQFF; CDR3 DNA: TGCGCCAGCAGCCAAGAGTGGCTAGCGGGAGGTGAGCAGTTCTTC
J gene: TRBJ2-7; clone size: -; V gene: TRBV7-8; D gene: TRBD2; CDR3 protein: CASSSRTSGRGQYF; CDR3 DNA: TGTGCCAGCAGCTCCCGGACTAGCGGGAGGGGGCAGTACTTC
J gene: TRBJ2-7; clone size: few; V gene: TRBV13; D gene: TRBD2; CDR3 protein: CASSLGRTSGGPSREQYF; CDR3 DNA: TGTGCCAGCAGCTTGGGTAGAACTAGCGGGGGCCCCTCCCGGGAGCAGTACTTC
J gene: TRBJ1-4; clone size: few; V gene: TRBV6-1; D gene: -; CDR3 protein: CASSEKTGTNEKLFF; CDR3 DNA: TGTGCCAGCAGTGAAAAGACAGGAACGAATGAAAAACTGTTTTTT
J gene: TRBJ1-1; clone size: -; V gene: TRBV11-2; D gene: TRBD1; CDR3 protein: CASRGQGHMNTEAFF; CDR3 DNA: TGTGCCAGCAGGGGACAGGGACATATGAACACTGAAGCTTTCTTT
J gene: TRBJ1-2; clone size: -; V gene: TRBV14; D gene: -; CDR3 protein: CASSRDSNYGYTF; CDR3 DNA: TGTGCCAGCAGCCGTGACAGTAACTATGGCTACACCTTC
J gene: TRBJ2-2; clone size: -; V gene: TRBV6-1; D gene: -; CDR3 protein: CASSEGGGTGELFF; CDR3 DNA: TGTGCCAGCAGTGAGGGAGGGGGCACCGGGGAGCTGTTTTTT
J gene: TRBJ1-2; clone size: few; V gene: TRBV7-9; D gene: TRBD1; CDR3 protein: CASSGQGMGGYTF; CDR3 DNA: TGTGCCAGCAGCGGACAGGGAATGGGTGGCTACACCTTC
J gene: TRBJ1-6; clone size: -; V gene: TRBV5-1; D gene: -; CDR3 protein: CASSLDGDSSYNSPLHF; CDR3 DNA: TGCGCCAGCAGCTTGGACGGTGACAGCTCCTATAATTCACCCCTCCACTTT
J gene: TRBJ2-2; clone size: -; V gene: TRBV29-1; D gene: TRBD1; CDR3 protein: CSVITGDTNTGELFF; CDR3 DNA: TGCAGCGTTATAACAGGGGACACGAACACCGGGGAGCTGTTTTTT
J gene: TRBJ2-2; clone size: -; V gene: TRBV28; D gene: TRBD1; CDR3 protein: CASTLGPQGAKGELFF; CDR3 DNA: TGTGCCAGCACCCTAGGGCCACAGGGGGCCAAGGGGGAGCTGTTTTTT
J gene: TRBJ2-5; clone size: -; V gene: TRBV6-6; D gene: -; CDR3 protein: CASSWGRGETQYF; CDR3 DNA: TGTGCCAGCAGTTGGGGGCGGGGGGAGACCCAGTACTTC
J gene: TRBJ2-1; clone size: -; V gene: TRBV5-6; D gene: TRBD2; CDR3 protein: CASSKGLESNEQFF; CDR3 DNA: TGTGCCAGCAGCAAGGGACTAGAAAGCAATGAGCAGTTCTTC
J gene: TRBJ2-7; clone size: -; V gene: TRBV4-3; D gene: -; CDR3 protein: CASSQEAARAYEQYF; CDR3 DNA: TGCGCCAGCAGCCAAGAGGCAGCCCGGGCCTACGAGCAGTACTTC
J gene: TRBJ2-3; clone size: -; V gene: TRBV11-2; D gene: -; CDR3 protein: CASSHPGDTQYF; CDR3 DNA: TGTGCCAGCAGCCATCCCGGGGATACGCAGTATTTT
J gene: TRBJ2-5; clone size: -; V gene: TRBV7-9; D gene: -; CDR3 protein: CASSLPRVGSRETQYF; CDR3 DNA: TGTGCCAGCAGCTTACCCAGGGTCGGTAGTAGGGAGACCCAGTACTTC
J gene: TRBJ2-5; clone size: -; V gene: TRBV5-1; D gene: -; CDR3 protein: CASSLNGEETQYF; CDR3 DNA: TGCGCCAGCAGCTTAAACGGGGAAGAGACCCAGTACTTC
J gene: TRBJ1-4; clone size: few; V gene: TRBV30; D gene: -; CDR3 protein: CAWTGTSNEKLFF; CDR3 DNA: TGTGCCTGGACCGGGACAAGTAATGAAAAACTGTTTTTT
J gene: TRBJ2-5; clone size: -; V gene: TRBV28; D gene: TRBD1; CDR3 protein: CASSFRQGRSNLQETQYF; CDR3 DNA: TGTGCCAGCAGTTTTAGACAGGGACGCTCGAACCTCCAAGAGACCCAGTACTTC
J gene: TRBJ2-5; clone size: few; V gene: TRBV9; D gene: TRBD2; CDR3 protein: CASSKGLGEETQYF; CDR3 DNA: TGTGCCAGCAGCAAGGGACTAGGGGAAGAGACCCAGTACTTC
J gene: TRBJ2-2; clone size: few; V gene: TRBV27; D gene: -; CDR3 protein: CASSTRGTGELFF; CDR3 DNA: TGTGCCAGCAGTACCCGGGGCACCGGGGAGCTGTTTTTT
J gene: TRBJ2-6; clone size: -; V gene: TRBV15; D gene: TRBD2; CDR3 protein: CATRPLGREYGANVLTF; CDR3 DNA: TGTGCCACCCGCCCCCTGGGGCGGGAGTATGGGGCCAACGTCCTGACTTTC
J gene: TRBJ1-1; clone size: few; V gene: TRBV6-1; D gene: -; CDR3 protein: CASSGRGTSAMNTEAFF; CDR3 DNA: TGTGCCAGCAGTGGAAGGGGAACGTCGGCTATGAACACTGAAGCTTTCTTT
J gene: TRBJ2-2; clone size: -; V gene: TRBV25-1; D gene: TRBD1; CDR3 protein: CASSGRTGPTGELFF; CDR3 DNA: TGTGCCAGCAGTGGTAGGACAGGGCCCACCGGGGAGCTGTTTTTT
J gene: TRBJ1-3; clone size: -; V gene: TRBV5-1; D gene: -; CDR3 protein: CASSPGDRSGNTIYF; CDR3 DNA: TGCGCCAGCAGCCCAGGGGACCGCTCTGGAAACACCATATATTTT
J gene: TRBJ1-5; clone size: -; V gene: TRBV12-5; D gene: -; CDR3 protein: CASGSLGVQPQHF; CDR3 DNA: TGTGCTAGTGGTTCCCTTGGAGTTCAGCCCCAGCATTTT
J gene: TRBJ2-1; clone size: -; V gene: TRBV27; D gene: TRBD2; CDR3 protein: CASSLLGPGLAGNEQFF; CDR3 DNA: TGTGCCAGCAGTTTACTGGGTCCGGGACTAGCTGGAAATGAGCAGTTCTTC
J gene: TRBJ2-6; clone size: -; V gene: TRBV28; D gene: -; CDR3 protein: CASSFRRPGGANGLTF; CDR3 DNA: TGTGCCAGCAGCTTCCGGCGGCCGGGTGGGGCCAACGGCCTGACTTTC
J gene: TRBJ2-7; clone size: few; V gene: TRBV7-9; D gene: -; CDR3 protein: CASSPPSSTGEQYF; CDR3 DNA: TGTGCCAGCAGCCCCCCATCGTCCACGGGGGAGCAGTACTTC